One and the same sample provided the 8 T cell receptor beta chains below, sequenced in a study of control samples from healthy donors and cancer patients (dated by TCRdb to 2018 to 2020). Preparation of the library involved the immunoSEQ multiplex PCR assay. What TCRdb holds here is the immuneACCESS table cut down to in-frame rearrangements. Part of the clones is not present; checked against another copy, under half of the missing clones reflect an unresolved V gene, and the others are unexplained. A total of around 31,000 clones appear in this sample, approximately 93% of them only once. Approximately 6.6% of the sample lies in the top ten. The sample was blood. All receptors come from a man aged 55 to 69 in good health.

The V gene is TRBV7-2, the J gene TRBJ2-1, with a weak D call TRBD2 (5 bases). V lost 6 bases to trimming and J lost 8 bases, with 14 bases between them. This CDR3 is 13 amino acids long. The germline gives CDR1 SGHTA, CDR2 FQGNSA. CDR3 bases: TGTGCCAGCAGGTGGGCCTCCGGGGATGAGCAGTTCTTC. It specifies CASRWASGDEQFF.

The V call is TRBV29-1, the J call TRBJ2-7; no clear D gene. V dropped 5 bases and J dropped 0 bases, with 11 bases sitting between them. Germline V CDR1 and CDR2: SQVTM, ANQGSEA. The CDR3 has 13 amino acids. The CDR3 nucleotides read TGCAGCGTTTACTCCGGAAGCTCCTACGAGCAGTACTTC. Translated: CSVYSGSSYEQYF.

To note about this clone: Relative to the germline gene, one junction end is altered; a read error may explain this. This chain links TRBV10-1 with TRBJ1-5; TRBD1 matches 7 bases. The germline V gene encodes CDR1 WNHNN and CDR2 SYGVQD (reference sequence). This CDR3 has 13 residues. The CDR3 DNA sequence: TGCGCCAGCAGTCAAGGGGGCAAGCAGCCCCAGCATTTT. Translating gives CASSQGGKQPQHF.

The chain combines TRBV28 with TRBJ1-2; the D is unclear. The CDR3 sequence is 11 residues long. The germline V and J ends were trimmed by 4 bases and 0 bases, with 0 bases remaining between them. Germline V gene sequence: CDR1 MDHEN, CDR2 SYDVKM. As DNA, the CDR3 is TGTGCCAGCAGTTCTAACTATGGCTACACCTTC. Translating gives CASSSNYGYTF.

V gene TRBV7-9 combines with J gene TRBJ1-1; D uncertain. The CDR3 extends over 14 amino acids. Germline V gene data show CDR1 as SEHNR and CDR2 as FQNEAQ (reference sequence). The V end lost 5 bases, the J end lost 10 bases, and 20 bases lay between the germline ends. CDR3 amino acids: CASSHGPARARAFF. CDR3 DNA: TGTGCCAGCAGCCATGGACCAGCCCGGGCGCGAGCTTTCTTT. Variable domain in full (rest from reference TRBV7-9 and TRBJ1-1): DTGVSQNPRHKITKRGQNVTFRCDPISEHNRLYWYRQTLGQGPEFLTYFQNEAQLEKSRLLSDRFSAERPKGSFSTLEIQRTEQGDSAMYLCASSHGPARARAFFGQGTRLTVV.

The rearrangement links TRBV9 to TRBJ1-1; no reliable D call. V was clipped by 5 bases and J by 1 base, with 9 bases between them. This CDR3 is 13 amino acids long. In germline, CDR1 is SGDLS, CDR2 YYNGEE. CDR3 amino acids: CASSALQNTEAFF. In DNA form, the CDR3 reads TGTGCCAGCAGTGCTCTCCAGAACACTGAAGCTTTCTTT.

The CDR3: CASSLWGLNYEQYF. CDR3 DNA sequence: TGTGCCAGCAGTTTATGGGGTCTCAATTACGAGCAGTACTTC. The V and J genes are TRBV28 and TRBJ2-7; D gene ambiguous. The CDR3 has 14 amino acids. Germline lookup yields CDR1 MDHEN and CDR2 SYDVKM. The ends were cut back, 0 bases at V and 4 bases at J, with 10 bases in the middle.

The chain is built from TRBV28 and TRBJ1-2, with D possibly matching TRBD1 (6 bases). The CDR3 covers 14 residues. Germline V lookup: CDR1 MDHEN, CDR2 SYDVKM. The V end was cut by 3 bases, the J end by 4 bases, with 12 bases between. CDR3 nucleotide sequence: TGTGCCAGCAGTTTGGGGGGCGTTAGCTATGGCTACACCTTC. Its protein is CASSLGGVSYGYTF.